Given below is one TCR beta chain in context. Its antigen is still unknown. Researchers ran immunoSEQ v3.0 at survey level. Produced via immunoSEQ multiplex PCR; TCRdb's table is partial and in-frame only. The sample yields 25,000 to 30,000 clones, approximately 86% seen once. V gave up 9 bases and J gave up 4 bases, with 12 bases separating them. Germline CDR1 and CDR2: LNHDA and SQIVND (reference sequence). The CDR3 contains 12 residues. Post-ART PBMC samples numbered at least two per donor, and pre-ART ones at least one. Specimens carried about 0.95-11 million cryopreserved PBMC before DNA extraction. This record comes from a study of long-term antiretroviral therapy in people with HIV. Study-level findings and limits: Pre-ART clonal expansions dominated every time point's repertoire.

The J gene is TRBJ1-1, the V gene TRBV19; maybe TRBD1 (6 bases). The sequencing here drew on unsorted PBMCs, taken 0.8 years after starting antiretroviral therapy. The TCR originated in a woman aged 25 to 39 with HIV. The CDR3 DNA reads TGTGCCAGCACAGGGCTCAGCACTGAAGCTTTCTTT. Amino acids: CASTGLSTEAFF.